This T cell receptor beta chain comes out of a study of cytomegalovirus exposure and HLA in healthy donors (dated by TCRdb to 2016 to 2017). The study in broad terms: An earlier analysis of under 600 of the donors reported 250 to 300 Gb of sequence data and 120 million or so unique TCR beta sequences from some 180 million T cells. To study patterns of TCR occurrence, a later analysis re-analyzed previously published TCR beta repertoires from around 660 donors and added high-resolution HLA genotyping. Alongside the repertoire data, information on donor age, sex, ethnicity and CMV serostatus was compiled. All discovery cohort repertoires had been generated on a single sequencing platform. A handful of DR-DQ haplotypes were treated as single units for association and clustering because of strong linkage in the cohort. The study combined high-throughput TCR immunosequencing, statistical association of individual TCRs with disease status, and machine learning to predict cytomegalovirus infection status. Among some 400 genotyped donors of the cohort, an average of around 220,000 unique TCR beta nucleotide sequences was sequenced per donor, of which about 19% were non-productive. About 300 gigabases of sequencing data and approximately 92 million unique TCR sequences made up an early release that covered approximately 650 HLA-typed donors. The study used immunosequencing to profile the T cell repertoires of 666 subjects and linked those repertoires to cytomegalovirus serostatus. In the later analysis, no new phenotypic data were used to find candidate immune exposures; instead, reliance was placed on TCR beta sequences and their occurrence across donors. The study was designed to test whether signatures of past pathogen exposure could be identified by cataloging public T cell receptors. Of the roughly 390 genotyped donors, less than 90% were placed in the genetic ancestry cluster associated with self-reported Caucasian donors. A separate validation cohort of 100 to 150 different subjects was used in addition to the approximately 700-subject first cohort. In an earlier analysis of roughly 600 of the donors, high-throughput TCR beta sequencing was used to judge whether each TCR beta V gene segment behaved as functional or pseudogenic. The number of donors typed differed by locus, with roughly 620-630 for A, B, C, DRB1 and DQB1, over 500 for DQA1, approximately 570 for DPA1, and approximately 470 for DPB1. A later genetic analysis used genome-wide SNP genotypes for about 65% of the roughly 700 donors, treating that subset as a discovery cohort. Class I and class II HLA loci were covered by the typing at four-digit resolution. The investigation overall reported the following: Cytomegalovirus status was reported to be diagnosed by the classifier with high specificity and sensitivity in both the original and validation cohorts. In this cohort, only TCR beta chains were sequenced, and detectable features were limited by the absence of alpha or paired-chain data. In the study, around 150 TCR beta chains were listed as associated with cytomegalovirus. According to a later genetic analysis, donors in an Asian-associated ancestry cluster had fewer N-insertions in productive TCRs than the approximately 670-donor mean. Because counts were too low, some 16 rarely observed V segments, including chromosome 9 orphons, were excluded from the earlier analysis of several hundred of the donors. Some IMGT-functional V segments, including TRBV6-2 and TRBV6-3, could not be distinguished by the 87-base-pair reads and were therefore excluded. In an earlier analysis of approximately 590 of the donors, most TCR beta V segments were observed in productive rearrangements about 90% or about 30% of the time, broadly matching IMGT annotations. Several of the top co-occurrence clusters appeared to be linked to parvovirus B19, influenza, CMV and Epstein-Barr virus, according to a later analysis. A further reported finding was that TCR beta sequences accurately predicted the HLA-A and HLA-B alleles for most subjects in the first cohort. When HLA alleles, especially DR and DQ, strongly co-occurred, attributing TCR associations to individual alleles was difficult. Specific HLA alleles were associated with 15,000 to 20,000 TCR beta sequences at a false discovery rate of 0.05 in a later analysis. Most CMV-associated TCR beta chains appeared to be HLA-restricted in a later analysis, and the HLA associations seemed to be driven largely by CMV exposure. The only immune exposure information available for the cohort was CMV serostatus. Correlated functional status among segregating V segments might reflect linkage disequilibrium, but an unknown experimental factor could not be ruled out. A group of highly shared sequence variants was considered likely to be a technical artifact of the sequencing pipeline. According to the authors, the approach could potentially be generalized to other disease states and immunological phenotypes. In vitro tests confirmed that three of the cytomegalovirus-associated TCR beta chains recognize cytomegalovirus antigens. Because HLA typing was unavailable for some donors at each locus, only the typed subset was used in association tests. Compared with equally common non-associated chains, HLA-associated TCR beta chains in a later analysis were more clonally expanded and had lower generation probabilities. While some public TCRs were present in many individuals, most TCR sequences turned up only very rarely across donors. An association between a missense DCLRE1C variant and V-gene and J-gene trimming of TCR beta chains was found in a later genetic analysis and replicated in an independent cohort. Presence/absence analyses assumed roughly uniform sequencing depth across donors, an assumption that may not hold. In a later analysis, the rate of TCR association differed among HLA loci, with DRB1 alleles having the most associated TCRs and HLA-C alleles having the fewest.

The cohort comprised 666 healthy bone marrow donors. At the time of sampling, every cohort member was nominally healthy, though immune exposures that went unrecorded were likely present. The donor tested CMV seronegative and was one of the 352 seronegative cohort members. Each donor provided a peripheral blood sample, and peripheral blood mononuclear cells were used for TCR beta sequencing. The Qiagen DNeasy Blood Extraction Kit was used to extract genomic DNA from the blood cell samples. Unmatched junction bases come to 2, with V trimmed by 0 bases and J by 7 bases. The germline V gene (reference sequence) yields SEHNR for CDR1 and FQNEAQ for CDR2. The CDR3 numbers 15 residues from cysteine through phenylalanine. Only the CDR3 part of the read is kept: 45 bases, read in frame from the first base. The library relied on the immunoSEQ multiplex PCR assay. For the multiplex PCR, a mixture combining 60 forward primers for TCR Vbeta segments and 13 reverse primers for TCR Jbeta segments was used. A multiplex PCR assay on genomic DNA amplified the CDR3 region of rearranged TCR beta genes. The Illumina HiSeq System was used to sequence the amplified TCR beta libraries as 87-base-pair reads. Turning to the authors' computational methods: In a later analysis, about 80 million unique TCR beta chains were counted across the approximately 640 repertoires, and about 10 million of these chains were shared by at least two donors. Raw reads were error-corrected and collapsed into unique sequences by a nearest-neighbor algorithm in which closely related sequences were merged to remove PCR and sequencing errors. V, D and J gene segments were assigned by aligning CDR3 sequences to IMGT reference sequences. For a sequence to be retained, at least a six-nucleotide match to both a V gene segment and a J gene segment was required. A rearrangement was called productive if the CDR3 had no stop codons and remained in frame with V and J, and every other rearrangement was called non-productive. Following IMGT convention, CDR3 was defined as the stretch from the second conserved V-encoded cysteine to the conserved J-encoded phenylalanine. Sequences without an unambiguous match to a single V gene segment were excluded from the earlier analysis of approximately 560 of the donors. In an earlier analysis of more than 500 of the donors, a V segment was called functional when productive rearrangements were above 56.7%, and segregating when the standard deviation between donors exceeded 5%. A statistical classification framework was built for diagnosing cytomegalovirus status from the catalog of TCR beta chain sequences. V and J gene assignment, in a later analysis, came from comparing TCR nucleotide sequences with IMGT/GENE-DB human TR gene sequences. Using the TCRdist pipeline, a later analysis assigned CDR3 sequences along with most-parsimonious VDJ recombination scenarios. In a later analysis, each TCR beta chain was defined by its CDR3 amino acid sequence together with its V-gene family, and reads without a unique V-gene family were excluded. A later analysis removed 592 highly shared, low-generation-probability nucleotide sequences to deal with suspected cross-contamination and a sequencing artifact. In a later analysis, a clonal expansion index was calculated for each public chain from normalized within-repertoire ranks of inferred template counts. In a later analysis, generation probabilities were computed using a VDJ recombination model fitted to out-of-frame rearrangements, and the results were checked against IGoR. In a later analysis, hypergeometric tests were used to score TCR-TCR, TCR-HLA and TCR-CMV co-occurrence, with a repertoire-size bias correction applied to TCR pairs. False discovery rates were estimated in a later analysis by permuting HLA or CMV assignments 20 times. In a later analysis, co-occurring TCRs were grouped using DBSCAN, with TCRdist sequence similarity added in when clustering inside HLA-allele-positive subsets. For co-occurrence clustering, repertoires with fewer than 30,000 or more than 120,000 public chains were excluded, along with about five repertoires with anomalous nucleotide sharing. The table was pulled from immuneACCESS by TCRdb, which kept in-frame rearrangements only. Such tables lose some clones; where checked, under half of the loss comes from unresolved V genes, and the rest has no known cause. V and J calls and clone size follow that table, whereas D and trimming were derived from the DNA. Recorded for this sample are 200,000 or so clones; 75% to 90% of them occurred a single time. 0.8% of the sample is held by the ten biggest clonotypes.

On this clone: Its cognate antigen has yet to be identified. No much larger clone is present one base from it, and per-base qualities are unavailable.

The receptor's source is a woman aged 18-35 years in good health and CMV-seronegative. This sequence uses TRBV7-9 and TRBJ2-7; 14 central bases correspond to TRBD2. The source material was PBMCs. The CDR3 corresponds to CASSLAGLAGEEQYF. The sequence in DNA is TGTGCCAGCAGCTTAGCGGGACTAGCGGGAGAAGAGCAGTACTTC.